The 3 T cell receptor beta chains below all came from one sample that was sequenced in a study of Ad26.COV2.S vaccination and SARS-CoV-2 variants (dated by TCRdb to about 2021). The library was prepared using the immunoSEQ multiplex PCR assay. TCRdb re-hosts the immuneACCESS table, in-frame sequences only. Its copies lack some clones; in the studies checked, an unresolved V gene accounts for under half of them, and the cause for the rest is not known. The sample table records approximately 350,000 clones; roughly 84% of these occur just once. Around 3.7% of the sample is taken by the ten largest. This specimen's treatment or condition label, interpreted: 15 to 20 received Ad26.COV2.S at low or high dose, single or two shots; about five received placebo; per-sample allocation not given. For vaccine and placebo recipients, the sequenced repertoires came from samples collected on day 63 after the first injection.

Sequenced here: peripheral blood, sampled in a trial of Ad26.COV2.S vaccine versus placebo. The receptors here all came from a person between 18 and 65 years old who received the Ad26.COV2.S COVID-19 vaccine or a placebo.

This rearrangement joins TRBV5-4 to TRBJ2-1; D ambiguous. This CDR3 is built from 12 residues. Germline assignment: CDR1 SGHNT and CDR2 YYREEE (reference sequence). The V and J ends lost 0 bases and 6 bases respectively, with 4 bases between them. The CDR3 reads CASSLVSNEQFF. CDR3 bases: TGTGCCAGCAGCTTGGTGTCCAATGAGCAGTTCTTC.

This clone was seen only a few times. The chain uses TRBV2 and TRBJ1-6, with TRBD1 matching over 9 bases. The length of the CDR3 is 15 residues. With V trimmed by 5 bases and J by 9 bases, 8 bases remained unmatched. CDR1 and CDR2 (germline): SNHLY, FYNNEI. CDR3 residues: CASSPQGARGSPLHF. CDR3 nucleotides: TGTGCCAGCAGTCCACAGGGGGCCCGCGGTTCACCCCTCCACTTT.

This sequence joins TRBV6-5 and TRBJ2-5; 8 bases align to TRBD1. The germline gives CDR1 MNHEY, CDR2 SVGAGI. V lost 2 bases to trimming and J lost 2 bases; unmatched junction nucleotides: 7. This CDR3 contains 16 residues. CDR3 loop: CASSYGTGIVQETQYF. DNA for the CDR3: TGTGCCAGCAGTTACGGGACAGGAATCGTTCAAGAGACCCAGTACTTC.